Following are 11 T cell receptor beta chains from one sample sequenced in a study of blood T cell repertoires in COVID-19. The protocol was immunoSEQ multiplex PCR, while the TCRdb copy is restricted to in-frame clones and leaves out a portion. The sample holds fewer than 140,000 clones, around 80% seen once. The material sequenced was peripheral blood. The receptors were sampled from a woman in her sixties with acute or convalescent COVID-19.

J is TRBJ1-2 and V is TRBV6-5; D not resolved. The CDR3 sequence is 14 residues long. The ends were cut back, 7 bases at V and 4 bases at J, with 16 bases in the middle. Germline loops: CDR1 MNHEY, CDR2 SVGAGI. In nucleotides, the CDR3 is TGTGCCAGCACGTTCACGCCCGGAGTCTATGGCTACACCTTC. Protein: CASTFTPGVYGYTF.

This chain uses TRBV5-1 with TRBJ2-7; 10 positions match TRBD1. J gave up 5 bases and V 4 bases, and 3 bases lay outside the gene matches. From germline, CDR1 is SGHRS and CDR2 YFSETQ. The length of the CDR3 is 13 residues. This CDR3 is CASSEDRGNEQYF. CDR3 in DNA: TGCGCCAGCAGCGAGGACAGGGGGAACGAGCAGTACTTC.

This chain uses TRBV5-1 with TRBJ2-7; a possible D gene is TRBD2 (5 bases). V was shortened by 0 bases and J by 0 bases, with 7 bases between the two germline ends. The CDR3 runs to 14 residues. Germline CDR1 and CDR2: SGHRS and YFSETQ. CDR3 bases: TGCGCCAGCAGCTTGGAAGGGAGCTCCTACGAGCAGTACTTC. Its translation: CASSLEGSSYEQYF.

The rearrangement joins TRBV18 to TRBJ1-5; 8 nucleotides line up with TRBD1. This CDR3 is built from 17 residues. The V and J ends lost 4 bases and 1 base, in that order; junction bases with no gene match: 9. Germline V gene data show CDR1 as KGHSH and CDR2 as LQKENI. CDR3 amino acids: CASSLQTGGTSNQPQHF. The CDR3 region has the DNA TGTGCCAGCTCACTACAAACAGGGGGTACGAGCAATCAGCCCCAGCATTTT.

The rearrangement uses TRBV6-1 and TRBJ1-2, with D perhaps matching TRBD1 (6 bases). Germline V gene lookup returns CDR1 MNHNS and CDR2 SASEGT. Trimming removed 3 bases from V and 7 bases from J, with 12 bases in between. The CDR3 length is 13 residues. The CDR3: CASSDNRVTGYTF. CDR3 sequence (DNA): TGTGCCAGCAGTGATAACAGGGTTACTGGCTACACCTTC.

This chain links TRBV19 with TRBJ1-2; D remains unclear. The CDR3 length is 13 residues. Germline values: CDR1 LNHDA, CDR2 SQIVND (reference sequence). V was cut by 8 bases and J by 3 bases, with 13 bases left in between. The CDR3 nucleotides read TGTGCCAGTGGTTTGGGCAGAGACTATGGCTACACCTTC. It is translated as CASGLGRDYGYTF.

V gene TRBV19 combines with J gene TRBJ2-2, with TRBD1 identical over 7 bases. This CDR3 has 16 residues. Per germline, CDR1 LNHDA and CDR2 SQIVND (reference sequence). V dropped 1 base and J dropped 1; count of bases not matched to a gene: 3. The CDR3 DNA sequence: TGTGCCAGTAGTATAGTAGGGGGCCAGAACACCGGGGAGCTGTTTTTT. It is translated as CASSIVGGQNTGELFF.

The genes are TRBV24-1 and TRBJ2-7; TRBD1 aligns across 7 bases. After removal of 4 bases from V and 2 bases from J, the junction contained 13 bases not matched to a gene. Germline V gene data show CDR1 as KGHDR and CDR2 as SFDVKD. This CDR3 region has 17 residues. The CDR3 DNA sequence: TGTGCCACCAGTGAGACGACAGGGTATTGGGATACCTACGAGCAGTACTTC. This translates into CATSETTGYWDTYEQYF.

The rearrangement links TRBV9 to TRBJ1-3, with 7 bases identical to TRBD1. The germline V gene has CDR1 SGDLS and CDR2 YYNGEE. V trimming: 3 bases; J trimming: 0 bases; junction bases outside the gene matches: 6. This CDR3 contains 16 residues. The CDR3: CASSGTGTNSGNTIYF. The CDR3 DNA is TGTGCCAGCAGCGGGACAGGTACAAACTCTGGAAACACCATATATTTT. Based on the CDR3 plus reference TRBV9 and TRBJ1-3, the full variable domain is DSGVTQTPKHLITATGQRVTLRCSPRSGDLSVYWYQQSLDQGLQFLIQYYNGEERAKGNILERFSAQQFPDLHSELNLSSLELGDSALYFCASSGTGTNSGNTIYFGEGSWLTVV.

The chain combines TRBV5-4 with TRBJ2-3, with D perhaps matching TRBD2 (5 bases). The CDR3 is made up of 14 amino acids. The germline V and J ends were trimmed by 4 bases and 1 base, with 10 bases remaining between them. Germline CDR1 and CDR2: SGHNT and YYREEE (reference sequence). In DNA form, the CDR3 reads TGTGCCAGCAGCCTCAGCGGCCGCACAGATACGCAGTATTTT. This translates into CASSLSGRTDTQYF.

The V gene is TRBV28, the J gene TRBJ1-1, with D tentatively TRBD1 (6 bases). Trimming removed 7 bases from V and 5 bases from J, with 17 bases in between. Germline V gene lookup returns CDR1 MDHEN and CDR2 SYDVKM. The CDR3 has 14 residues. The CDR3 sequence: CASTPTGGGTEAFF. The DNA for the CDR3 is TGTGCCAGCACCCCGACAGGTGGTGGAACTGAAGCTTTCTTT.